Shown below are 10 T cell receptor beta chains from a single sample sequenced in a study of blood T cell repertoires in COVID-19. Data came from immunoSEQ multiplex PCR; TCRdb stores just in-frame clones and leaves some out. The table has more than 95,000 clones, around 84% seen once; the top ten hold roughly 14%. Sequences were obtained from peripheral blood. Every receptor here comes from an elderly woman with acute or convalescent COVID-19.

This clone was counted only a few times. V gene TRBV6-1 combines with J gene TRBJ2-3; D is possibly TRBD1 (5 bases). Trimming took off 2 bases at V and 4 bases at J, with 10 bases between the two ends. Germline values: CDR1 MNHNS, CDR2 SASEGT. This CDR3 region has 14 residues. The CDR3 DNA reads TGTGCCAGCAGTGAACCAGGACAATCAGATACGCAGTATTTT. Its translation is CASSEPGQSDTQYF.

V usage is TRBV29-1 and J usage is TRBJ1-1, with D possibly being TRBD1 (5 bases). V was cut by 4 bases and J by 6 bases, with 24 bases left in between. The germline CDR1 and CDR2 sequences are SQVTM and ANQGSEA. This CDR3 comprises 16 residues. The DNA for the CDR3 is TGCAGCGTTGTGCTTTTACCTAGGGGTAGATTGTCTGAAGCTTTCTTT. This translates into CSVVLLPRGRLSEAFF.

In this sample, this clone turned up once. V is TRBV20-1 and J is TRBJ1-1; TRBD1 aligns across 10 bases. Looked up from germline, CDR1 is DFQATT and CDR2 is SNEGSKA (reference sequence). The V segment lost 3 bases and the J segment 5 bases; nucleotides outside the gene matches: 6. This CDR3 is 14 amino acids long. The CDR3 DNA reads TGCAGTGCTAGTGACCGGACAGGGGGGACTGAAGCTTTCTTT. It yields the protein CSASDRTGGTEAFF.

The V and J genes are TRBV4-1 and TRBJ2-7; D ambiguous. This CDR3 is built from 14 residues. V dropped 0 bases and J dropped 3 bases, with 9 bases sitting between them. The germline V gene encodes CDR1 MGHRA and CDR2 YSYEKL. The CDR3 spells CASSQEPSDYEQYV. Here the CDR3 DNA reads TGCGCCAGCAGCCAAGAACCCAGTGACTACGAGCAGTACGTC.

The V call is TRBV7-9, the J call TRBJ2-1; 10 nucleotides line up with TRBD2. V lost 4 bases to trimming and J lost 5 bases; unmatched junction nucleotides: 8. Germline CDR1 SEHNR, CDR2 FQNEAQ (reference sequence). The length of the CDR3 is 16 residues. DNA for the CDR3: TGTGCCAGCAGCTCGCCCGGCGGACTAGCGGACAATGAGCAGTTCTTC. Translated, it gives CASSSPGGLADNEQFF.

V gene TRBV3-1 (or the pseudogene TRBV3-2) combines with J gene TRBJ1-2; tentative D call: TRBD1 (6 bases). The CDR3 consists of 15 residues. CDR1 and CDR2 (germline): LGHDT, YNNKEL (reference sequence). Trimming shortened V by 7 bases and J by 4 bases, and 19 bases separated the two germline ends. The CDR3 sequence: CASTLDSGGSYGYTF. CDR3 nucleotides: TGTGCCAGCACCCTAGACTCTGGGGGCAGCTATGGCTACACCTTC.

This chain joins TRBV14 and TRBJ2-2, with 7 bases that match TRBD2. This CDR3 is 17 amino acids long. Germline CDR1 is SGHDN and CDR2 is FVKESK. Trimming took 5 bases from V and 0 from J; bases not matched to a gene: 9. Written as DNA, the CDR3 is TGTGCCAGCAGCGCCCGGGCGGGGGTTACGAACACCGGGGAGCTGTTTTTT. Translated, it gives CASSARAGVTNTGELFF.

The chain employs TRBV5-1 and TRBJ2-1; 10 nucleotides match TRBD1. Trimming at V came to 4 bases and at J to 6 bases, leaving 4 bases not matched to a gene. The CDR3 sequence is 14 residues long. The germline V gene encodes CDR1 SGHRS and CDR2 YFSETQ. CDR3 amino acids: CASSTGQGGNEQFF. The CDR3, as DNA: TGCGCCAGCAGCACCGGACAGGGGGGCAATGAGCAGTTCTTC.

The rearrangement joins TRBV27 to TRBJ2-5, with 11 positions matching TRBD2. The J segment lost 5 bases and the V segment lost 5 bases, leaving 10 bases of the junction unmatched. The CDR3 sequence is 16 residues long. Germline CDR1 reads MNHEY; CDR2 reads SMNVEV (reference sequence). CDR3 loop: CASSLRTSGRPETQYF. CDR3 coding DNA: TGTGCCAGCAGTCTCCGGACTAGCGGGCGGCCGGAGACCCAGTACTTC.

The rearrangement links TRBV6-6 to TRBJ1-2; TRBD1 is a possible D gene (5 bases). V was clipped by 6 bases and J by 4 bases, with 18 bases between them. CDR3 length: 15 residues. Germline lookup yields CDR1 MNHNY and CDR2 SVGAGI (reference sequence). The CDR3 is CASSPSGGEGYGYTF. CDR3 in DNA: TGTGCCAGCAGCCCCTCGGGAGGGGAGGGCTATGGCTACACCTTC.